The next 25 T cell receptor beta chains were all read from a single sample in a study of pediatric ulcerative colitis. Some clones are missing from TCRdb's copy, which holds only in-frame ones; the method was immunoSEQ multiplex PCR. This table has 60,000 to 75,000 clones, over 70% appearing once. Sequences were obtained from blood. The receptors were sampled from a boy between 5 and 17 years old with moderate ulcerative colitis.

This clone appeared once. This chain links TRBV18 with TRBJ1-5; weak D call: TRBD1 (6 bases). The CDR3 is 16 amino acids. The V gene's germline CDR1 is KGHSH and CDR2 LQKENI. Trimming stripped 5 bases from V and 6 bases from J, with 20 bases between. The CDR3 loop is CASSASTGPLAQPQHF. As DNA, the CDR3 is TGTGCCAGCTCAGCTTCAACAGGGCCGCTTGCTCAGCCCCAGCATTTT. Combining the CDR3 with reference TRBV18 and TRBJ1-5 gives the whole variable domain NAGVMQNPRHLVRRRGQEARLRCSPMKGHSHVYWYRQLPEEGLKFMVYLQKENIIDESGMPKERFSAEFPKEGPSILRIQQVVRGDSAAYFCASSASTGPLAQPQHFGDGTRLSIL.

V gene TRBV5-1 combines with J gene TRBJ2-7, with TRBD1 matching 7 bases. V shed 2 bases, J shed 4 bases, and the junction held 6 bases outside the gene matches. Germline V CDR1 and CDR2: SGHRS, YFSETQ. The CDR3 length is 14 residues. The CDR3 loop reads CASSLQGFGYEQYF. DNA for the CDR3: TGCGCCAGCAGCTTACAGGGGTTCGGTTACGAGCAGTACTTC.

The rearrangement joins TRBV6-6 to TRBJ2-3; 10 bases fit TRBD2. The V and J ends lost 4 bases and 2 bases, in that order; junction bases with no gene match: 3. The CDR3 is 15 residues long. Germline CDR1 is MNHNY and CDR2 is SVGAGI (reference sequence). DNA for the CDR3: TGTGCCAGCAGTTTCCTAGCGGGAGCCACAGATACGCAGTATTTT. Protein product: CASSFLAGATDTQYF.

The J gene is TRBJ2-3, the V gene TRBV9, with 8 nucleotides matching TRBD2. Germline-derived CDR1 and CDR2 are SGDLS and YYNGEE. CDR3 length: 15 residues. J was trimmed by 2 bases and V by 2 bases; bases with no gene match: 4. In nucleotides, the CDR3 is TGTGCCAGCAGCGTTAGCGGGGCCCTCACAGATACGCAGTATTTT. Its protein is CASSVSGALTDTQYF.

This chain links TRBV18 with TRBJ2-1; D is tentatively TRBD1 or TRBD2 (5 bases each). The CDR3 is 15 amino acids. Trimming stripped 3 bases from V and 10 bases from J, with 19 bases between. Germline assignment: CDR1 KGHSH and CDR2 LQKENI. CDR3 nucleotides: TGTGCCAGCTCACCGCTTTCCGGGACCTTAGGAGAGCAGTTCTTC. Residues: CASSPLSGTLGEQFF.

A single count supports this clone. The rearrangement joins TRBV5-1 to TRBJ1-5; no firm D call. V lost 4 bases, J lost 0 bases, and 5 bases lay in between. The germline V gene has CDR1 SGHRS and CDR2 YFSETQ. The length of the CDR3 is 13 residues. This CDR3 is CASSINSNQPQHF. DNA for the CDR3: TGCGCCAGCAGCATAAATAGCAATCAGCCCCAGCATTTT. Drawing the rest from reference TRBV5-1 and TRBJ1-5, the complete variable domain is KAGVTQTPRYLIKTRGQQVTLSCSPISGHRSVSWYQQTPGQGLQFLFEYFSETQRNKGNFPGRFSGRQFSNSRSEMNVSTLELGDSALYLCASSINSNQPQHFGDGTRLSIL.

The chain is built from TRBV30 and TRBJ2-1; the D gene could be TRBD1 or TRBD2 (5 bases each). The CDR3 is 14 amino acids. V was clipped by 2 bases and J by 6 bases, with 14 bases between them. Germline V CDR1 and CDR2: GTSNPN, SVGIG (reference sequence). The CDR3 bases are TGTGCCTGGAGTCGGTCTCGAGGGGTCAATGAGCAGTTCTTC. Protein: CAWSRSRGVNEQFF.

This clone was recorded a few times. This rearrangement joins TRBV7-3 to TRBJ1-1, with D unclear. This CDR3 region has 13 residues. V was cut by 3 bases and J by 2 bases, with 7 bases left in between. Per the germline V gene, CDR1 is SGHTA and CDR2 is FQGTGA. This CDR3 is CASSLTPNTEAFF. The CDR3 coding sequence is TGTGCCAGCAGCTTGACACCTAACACTGAAGCTTTCTTT.

The gene calls are TRBV29-1 and TRBJ2-7, with 14 bases identical to TRBD2. The trim removed 8 bases at V and 5 bases at J, leaving 5 bases unmatched. Germline V gene sequence: CDR1 SQVTM, CDR2 ANQGSEA. This CDR3 spans 13 amino acids. The CDR3: CSTGLAGVDEQYF. The CDR3 nucleotides read TGCAGCACGGGACTAGCGGGAGTCGACGAGCAGTACTTC.

The gene calls are TRBV11-3 and TRBJ1-5, with D possibly matching TRBD1 (5 bases). V was pared by 1 base and J by 4 bases, with 11 bases between. The CDR3 is 15 amino acids. Looked up from germline, CDR1 is SGHNT and CDR2 is YENEEA. The CDR3 loop reads CASSLGRVTNQPQHF. DNA of the CDR3: TGTGCCAGCAGCTTAGGCAGGGTTACGAATCAGCCCCAGCATTTT.

The V call is TRBV29-1, the J call TRBJ1-2, with TRBD1 as a possible D gene (6 bases). Germline V gene lookup returns CDR1 SQVTM and CDR2 ANQGSEA. V lost 3 bases and J 4 bases, leaving 12 bases between the germline ends. The CDR3 is 13 residues long. As DNA, the CDR3 is TGCAGCGTTGAGCCCACAGGGACCTATGGCTACACCTTC. It codes for CSVEPTGTYGYTF.

Here the CDR3 DNA reads TGTGCCACCACCTTAGAGACAGCTGCCTACGAGCAGTACTTC. This gives the protein CATTLETAAYEQYF. The chain links TRBV10-3 to TRBJ2-7, with D possibly matching TRBD1 (5 bases). The CDR3 runs to 14 residues. CDR1 is ENHRY and CDR2 is SYGVKD in the germline V gene. Trimming left V 10 bases short and J 2 bases short, with 18 bases between.

This clone turned up a few times. V gene TRBV7-9 combines with J gene TRBJ1-1; D not resolved. This CDR3 has 17 amino acids. Germline CDR1 SEHNR, CDR2 FQNEAQ (reference sequence). The V gene lost 2 bases and the J gene lost 0 bases, with 16 bases spanning the gap. CDR3 sequence: CASSLLGFGEMNTEAFF. The CDR3 DNA follows: TGTGCCAGCAGCTTATTAGGTTTTGGGGAGATGAACACTGAAGCTTTCTTT.

The rearrangement links TRBV19 to TRBJ2-7; D is possibly TRBD2 (6 bases). Between the trimmed V and J ends, which lost 5 bases and 1 base, there was a span of 15 bases. Germline CDR1 and CDR2: LNHDA and SQIVND (reference sequence). The CDR3 extends over 15 amino acids. The DNA for the CDR3 is TGTGCCAGTAGTGTCGGAGGAGGGGATTCCTACGAGCAGTACTTC. It translates to CASSVGGGDSYEQYF.

The chain uses TRBV5-1 and TRBJ2-7, with D possibly matching TRBD2 (5 bases). The CDR3 has 14 residues. The V gene's germline CDR1 is SGHRS and CDR2 YFSETQ. V lost 4 bases to trimming and J lost 3 bases, with 14 bases between them. The CDR3 protein is CASSPRVAGYEQYF. In nucleotides, the CDR3 is TGCGCCAGCAGCCCCCGAGTCGCGGGCTACGAGCAGTACTTC.

The chain couples TRBV5-6 to TRBJ1-1; no reliable D call. V lost 1 base to trimming and J lost 0 bases, with 7 bases between them. Per the germline V gene, CDR1 is SGHDT and CDR2 is YYEEEE. The CDR3 is made up of 14 amino acids. Here the CDR3 DNA reads TGTGCCAGCAGCTTGTATACAATGAACACTGAAGCTTTCTTT. This sequence encodes CASSLYTMNTEAFF.

The V gene is TRBV6-1, the J gene TRBJ2-5; TRBD1 might be the D (5 bases). The CDR3 is made up of 14 amino acids. Per germline, CDR1 MNHNS and CDR2 SASEGT. V was trimmed by 4 bases and J by 1 base, leaving 10 bases between them. The CDR3 is CASSGAGPQETQYF. CDR3 DNA sequence: TGTGCCAGCAGTGGGGCAGGGCCCCAAGAGACCCAGTACTTC.

This chain links TRBV19 with TRBJ2-3; D call uncertain. V lost 6 bases and J 0 bases, leaving 10 bases between the germline ends. There are 14 residues in the CDR3. Germline values: CDR1 LNHDA, CDR2 SQIVND (reference sequence). Written as DNA, the CDR3 is TGTGCCAGTAGAAGGGCAGTGAGCACAGATACGCAGTATTTT. It is translated as CASRRAVSTDTQYF.

The chain is built from TRBV19 and TRBJ1-2; TRBD1 is a possible D gene (5 bases). The CDR3 contains 16 residues. Per the germline V gene, CDR1 is LNHDA and CDR2 is SQIVND (reference sequence). V gave up 6 bases and J gave up 7 bases, with 24 bases separating them. CDR3 protein: CASSLRAVVGDFGYTF. CDR3 coding DNA: TGTGCCAGTAGCCTTAGGGCCGTGGTAGGGGATTTTGGCTACACCTTC.

V is TRBV7-9 and J is TRBJ1-2; D unclear. Germline V CDR1 and CDR2: SEHNR, FQNEAQ (reference sequence). V lost 5 bases and J 7 bases, leaving 8 bases between the germline ends. This CDR3 is 11 amino acids long. In DNA, the CDR3 is TGTGCCAGCAGCCTCGCGAGTGGCTACACCTTC. It specifies CASSLASGYTF. Full variable domain (remainder filled in from reference TRBV7-9 and TRBJ1-2): DTGVSQNPRHKITKRGQNVTFRCDPISEHNRLYWYRQTLGQGPEFLTYFQNEAQLEKSRLLSDRFSAERPKGSFSTLEIQRTEQGDSAMYLCASSLASGYTFGSGTRLTVV.

The rearrangement uses TRBV19 and TRBJ1-5; TRBD1 might be the D (5 bases). Germline assignment: CDR1 LNHDA and CDR2 SQIVND (reference sequence). V lost 7 bases, J lost 7 bases, and 11 bases lay in between. The CDR3 runs 12 residues. The DNA of the CDR3 is TGTGCCAGTACCGGGGGAATCCAGCCCCAGCATTTT. This gives the protein CASTGGIQPQHF.

The chain links TRBV11-2 to TRBJ1-4; D is possibly TRBD1 (6 bases). Germline loops: CDR1 SGHAT, CDR2 FQNNGV. The V and J ends lost 4 bases and 4 bases respectively, with 13 bases between them. The CDR3 is 15 amino acids. CDR3 protein: CASSSRQVINEKLFF. The CDR3 nucleotides read TGTGCCAGCAGCTCCCGACAGGTGATTAATGAAAAACTGTTTTTT.

CDR3 amino acids: CAWSPGTAFYTF. The CDR3 DNA reads TGTGCCTGGAGTCCCGGGACGGCATTCTACACCTTC. V is TRBV30 and J is TRBJ1-2, with D perhaps matching TRBD1 (5 bases). The CDR3 is 12 residues long. The ends were cut back, 2 bases at V and 10 bases at J, with 14 bases in the middle. Germline V gives CDR1 GTSNPN, CDR2 SVGIG (reference sequence).

This chain uses TRBV5-1 with TRBJ1-6; 7 bases agree with TRBD1. This CDR3 is built from 15 residues. With V trimmed by 4 bases and J by 5 bases, 6 bases remained unmatched. In germline, CDR1 is SGHRS, CDR2 YFSETQ. CDR3 nucleotide sequence: TGCGCCAGCAGCCTCCAGGGGGGGAATAATTCACCCCTCCACTTT. This sequence encodes CASSLQGGNNSPLHF.

The V and J genes are TRBV7-8 and TRBJ2-2; 7 bases line up with TRBD1. CDR3 size: 15 residues. CDR1 is SGHVS, CDR2 FQNEAQ, per germline. V shed 4 bases and J 5 bases; nucleotides not matched to a gene: 7. CDR3 loop: CASSSGTVITGELFF. The CDR3 DNA sequence: TGTGCCAGCAGCTCCGGGACAGTGATTACCGGGGAGCTGTTTTTT. Variable domain in full (rest from reference TRBV7-8 and TRBJ2-2): GAGVSQSPRYKVAKRGQDVALRCDPISGHVSLFWYQQALGQGPEFLTYFQNEAQLDKSGLPSDRFFAERPEGSVSTLKIQRTQQEDSAVYLCASSSGTVITGELFFGEGSRLTVL.